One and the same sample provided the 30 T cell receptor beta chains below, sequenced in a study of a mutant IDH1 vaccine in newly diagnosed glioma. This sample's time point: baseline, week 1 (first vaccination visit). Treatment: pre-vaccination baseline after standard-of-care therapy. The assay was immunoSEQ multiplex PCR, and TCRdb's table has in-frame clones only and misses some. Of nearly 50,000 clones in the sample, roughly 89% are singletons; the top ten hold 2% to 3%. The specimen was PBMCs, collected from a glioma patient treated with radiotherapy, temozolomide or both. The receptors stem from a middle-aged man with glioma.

CDR3 sequence reads: CASKDTGSMNTEAFF. CDR3 DNA: TGTGCCAGCAAAGATACAGGCAGCATGAACACTGAAGCTTTCTTT. This chain joins TRBV27 and TRBJ1-1; possibly TRBD1 for D (5 bases). The germline gives CDR1 MNHEY, CDR2 SMNVEV (reference sequence). Trimming took 7 bases from V and 0 from J, leaving 15 bases between them. This CDR3 has 15 amino acids.

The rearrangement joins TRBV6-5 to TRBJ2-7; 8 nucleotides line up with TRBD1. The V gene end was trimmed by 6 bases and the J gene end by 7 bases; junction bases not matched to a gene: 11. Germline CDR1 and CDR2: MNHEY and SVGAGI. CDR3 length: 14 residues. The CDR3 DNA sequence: TGTGCCAGCAGCCTCGGACAGGGCCCCGGGGAGCAGTACTTC. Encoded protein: CASSLGQGPGEQYF.

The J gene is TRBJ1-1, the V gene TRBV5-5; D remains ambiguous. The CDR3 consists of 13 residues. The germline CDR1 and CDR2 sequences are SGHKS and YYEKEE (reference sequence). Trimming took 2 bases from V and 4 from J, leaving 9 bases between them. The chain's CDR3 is CASSLIGGTEAFF. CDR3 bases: TGTGCCAGCAGCTTAATAGGAGGCACTGAAGCTTTCTTT.

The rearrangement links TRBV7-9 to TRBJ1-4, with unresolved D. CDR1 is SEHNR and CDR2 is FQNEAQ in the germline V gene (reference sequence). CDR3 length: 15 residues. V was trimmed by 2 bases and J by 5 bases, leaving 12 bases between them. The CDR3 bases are TGTGCCAGCAGCTTACTACCCTCGGAGAATGAAAAACTGTTTTTT. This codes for CASSLLPSENEKLFF.

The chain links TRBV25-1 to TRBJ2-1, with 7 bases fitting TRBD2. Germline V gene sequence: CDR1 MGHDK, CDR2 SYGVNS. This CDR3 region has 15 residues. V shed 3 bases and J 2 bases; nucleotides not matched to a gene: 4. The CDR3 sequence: CASSDLADTYNEQFF. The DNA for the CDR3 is TGTGCCAGCAGTGACCTAGCGGACACCTACAATGAGCAGTTCTTC. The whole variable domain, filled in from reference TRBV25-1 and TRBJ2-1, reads EADIYQTPRYLVIGTGKKITLECSQTMGHDKMYWYQQDPGMELHLIHYSYGVNSTEKGDLSSESTVSRIRTEHFPLTLESARPSHTSQYLCASSDLADTYNEQFFGPGTRLTVL.

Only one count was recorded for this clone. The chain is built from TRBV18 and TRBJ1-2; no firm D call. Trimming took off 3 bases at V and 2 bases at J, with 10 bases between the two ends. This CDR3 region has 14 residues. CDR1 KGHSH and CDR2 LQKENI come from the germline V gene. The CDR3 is CASSPKSGNYGYTF. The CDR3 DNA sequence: TGTGCCAGCTCACCCAAGTCGGGGAACTATGGCTACACCTTC.

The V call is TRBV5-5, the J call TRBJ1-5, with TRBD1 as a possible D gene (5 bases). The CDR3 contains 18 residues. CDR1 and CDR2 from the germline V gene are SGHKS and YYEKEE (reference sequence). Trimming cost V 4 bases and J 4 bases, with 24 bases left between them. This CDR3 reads CASSPSLGASQRNQPQHF. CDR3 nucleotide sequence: TGTGCCAGCAGCCCCTCGCTAGGGGCGTCCCAGAGAAATCAGCCCCAGCATTTT. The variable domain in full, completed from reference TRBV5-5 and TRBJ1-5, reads DAGVTQSPTHLIKTRGQQVTLRCSPISGHKSVSWYQQVLGQGPQFIFQYYEKEERGRGNFPDRFSARQFPNYSSELNVNALLLGDSALYLCASSPSLGASQRNQPQHFGDGTRLSIL.

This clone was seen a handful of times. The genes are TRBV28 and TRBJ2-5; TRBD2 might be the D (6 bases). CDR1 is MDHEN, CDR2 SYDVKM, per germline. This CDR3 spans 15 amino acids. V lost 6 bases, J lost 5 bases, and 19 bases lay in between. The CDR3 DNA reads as TGTGCCAGCAGCCGGGACTGGCTGATTCGGGAGACCCAGTACTTC. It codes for CASSRDWLIRETQYF.

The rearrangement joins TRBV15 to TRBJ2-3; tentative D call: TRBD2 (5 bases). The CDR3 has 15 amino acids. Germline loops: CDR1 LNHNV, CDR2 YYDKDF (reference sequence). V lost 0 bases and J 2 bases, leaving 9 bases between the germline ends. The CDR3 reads CATSRDRLLTDTQYF. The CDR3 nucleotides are TGTGCCACCAGCAGAGATCGACTACTCACAGATACGCAGTATTTT.

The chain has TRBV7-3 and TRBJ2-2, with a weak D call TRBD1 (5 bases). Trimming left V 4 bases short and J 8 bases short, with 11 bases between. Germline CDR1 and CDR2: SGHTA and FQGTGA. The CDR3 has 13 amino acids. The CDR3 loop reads CASSSQGPGELFF. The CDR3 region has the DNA TGTGCCAGCAGCTCGCAGGGTCCGGGGGAGCTGTTTTTT.

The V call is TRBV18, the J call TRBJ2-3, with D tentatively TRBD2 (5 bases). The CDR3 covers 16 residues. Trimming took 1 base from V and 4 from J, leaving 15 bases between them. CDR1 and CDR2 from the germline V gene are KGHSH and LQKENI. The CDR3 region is CASSPRVLEIADTQYF. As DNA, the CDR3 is TGTGCCAGCTCACCACGGGTACTAGAGATCGCAGATACGCAGTATTTT.

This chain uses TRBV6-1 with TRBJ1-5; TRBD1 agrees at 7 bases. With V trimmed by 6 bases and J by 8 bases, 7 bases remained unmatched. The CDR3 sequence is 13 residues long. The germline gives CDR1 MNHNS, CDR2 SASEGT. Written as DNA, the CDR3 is TGTGCCAGCAGGGCCGGGACAGTGAAGCCCCAGCATTTT. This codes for CASRAGTVKPQHF.

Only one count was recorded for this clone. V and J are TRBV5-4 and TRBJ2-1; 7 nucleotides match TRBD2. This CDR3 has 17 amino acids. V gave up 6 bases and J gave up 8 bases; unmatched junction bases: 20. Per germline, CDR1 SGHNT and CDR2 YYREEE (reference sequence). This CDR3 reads CASTRGGGRLADDEQFF. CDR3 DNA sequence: TGTGCCAGCACGCGGGGTGGGGGACGACTAGCAGACGATGAGCAGTTCTTC.

CDR3 amino acids: CASSFSELAKNIQYF. For the CDR3, the DNA is TGTGCCAGCAGTTTTTCTGAGCTAGCCAAAAACATTCAGTACTTC. V usage is TRBV27 and J usage is TRBJ2-4; the D is unclear. In germline, CDR1 is MNHEY, CDR2 SMNVEV (reference sequence). Trimming stripped 3 bases from V and 0 bases from J, with 9 bases between. There are 15 residues in the CDR3.

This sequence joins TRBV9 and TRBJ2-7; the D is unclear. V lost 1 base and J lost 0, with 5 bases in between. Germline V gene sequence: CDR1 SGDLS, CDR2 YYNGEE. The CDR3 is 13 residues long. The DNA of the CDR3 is TGTGCCAGCAGCGTATCATACTCCTACGAGCAGTACTTC. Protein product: CASSVSYSYEQYF.

For the CDR3, the DNA is TGTGCCACCAGCAGAGACGTAGCGGGAGGAAATGAGCAGTACTTC. This gives the protein CATSRDVAGGNEQYF. The chain uses TRBV15 and TRBJ2-7; 10 bases fit TRBD2. From germline, CDR1 is LNHNV and CDR2 YYDKDF (reference sequence). Trimming cost V 0 bases and J 7 bases; bases outside gene matches: 6. CDR3 length: 15 amino acids.

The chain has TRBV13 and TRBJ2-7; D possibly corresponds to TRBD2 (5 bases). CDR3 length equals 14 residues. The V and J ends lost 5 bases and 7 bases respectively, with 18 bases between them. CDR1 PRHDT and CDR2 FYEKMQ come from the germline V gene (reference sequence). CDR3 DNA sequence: TGTGCCAGCAGCCCACGTGTCACTAGTAGTGAGCAGTACTTC. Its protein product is CASSPRVTSSEQYF. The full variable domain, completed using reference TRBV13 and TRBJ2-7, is AAGVIQSPRHLIKEKRETATLKCYPIPRHDTVYWYQQGPGQDPQFLISFYEKMQSDKGSIPDRFSAQQFSDYHSELNMSSLELGDSALYFCASSPRVTSSEQYFGPGTRLTVT.

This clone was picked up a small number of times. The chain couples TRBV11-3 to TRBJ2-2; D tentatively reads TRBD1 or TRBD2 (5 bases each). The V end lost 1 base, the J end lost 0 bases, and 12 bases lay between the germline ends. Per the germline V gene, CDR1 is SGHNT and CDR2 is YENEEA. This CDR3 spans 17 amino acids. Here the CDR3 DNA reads TGTGCCAGCAGCTTAGGTGGGGGAACAGCGAACACCGGGGAGCTGTTTTTT. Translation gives CASSLGGGTANTGELFF.

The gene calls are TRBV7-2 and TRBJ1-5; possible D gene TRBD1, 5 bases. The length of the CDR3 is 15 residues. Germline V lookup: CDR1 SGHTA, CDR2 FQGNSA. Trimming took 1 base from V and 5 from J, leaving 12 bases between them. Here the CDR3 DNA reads TGTGCCAGCAGCTTAGTCTCAGGGAGGGATCAGCCCCAGCATTTT. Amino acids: CASSLVSGRDQPQHF.

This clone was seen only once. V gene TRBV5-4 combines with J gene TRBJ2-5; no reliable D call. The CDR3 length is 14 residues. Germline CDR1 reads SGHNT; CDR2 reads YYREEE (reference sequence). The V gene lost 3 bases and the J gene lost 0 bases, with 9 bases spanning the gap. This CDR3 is CASSSSKYQETQYF. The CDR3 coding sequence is TGTGCCAGCAGCTCCTCGAAGTACCAAGAGACCCAGTACTTC.

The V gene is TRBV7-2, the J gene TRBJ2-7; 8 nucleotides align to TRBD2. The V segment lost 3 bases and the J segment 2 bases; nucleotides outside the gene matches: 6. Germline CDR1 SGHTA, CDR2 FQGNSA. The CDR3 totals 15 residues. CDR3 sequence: CASSLAGGSPYEQYF. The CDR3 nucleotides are TGTGCCAGCAGCTTGGCGGGAGGCTCGCCCTACGAGCAGTACTTC.

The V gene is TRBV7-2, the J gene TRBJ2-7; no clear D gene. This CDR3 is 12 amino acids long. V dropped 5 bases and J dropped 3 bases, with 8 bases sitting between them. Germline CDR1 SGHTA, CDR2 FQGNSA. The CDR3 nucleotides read TGTGCCAGCAGCCCCGATGACTACGAGCAGTACTTC. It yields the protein CASSPDDYEQYF.

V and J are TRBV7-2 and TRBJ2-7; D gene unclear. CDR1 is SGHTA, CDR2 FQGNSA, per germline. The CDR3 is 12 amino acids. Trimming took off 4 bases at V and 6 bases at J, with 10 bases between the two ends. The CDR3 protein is CASSWLGSEQYF. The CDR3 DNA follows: TGTGCCAGCAGCTGGTTGGGGTCCGAGCAGTACTTC.

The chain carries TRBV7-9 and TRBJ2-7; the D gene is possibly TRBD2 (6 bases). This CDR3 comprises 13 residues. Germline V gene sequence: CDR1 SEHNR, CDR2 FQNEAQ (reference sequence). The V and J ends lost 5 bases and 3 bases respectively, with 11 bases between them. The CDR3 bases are TGTGCCAGCAGCGGCGTCGGGGGCTACGAGCAGTACTTC. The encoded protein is CASSGVGGYEQYF.

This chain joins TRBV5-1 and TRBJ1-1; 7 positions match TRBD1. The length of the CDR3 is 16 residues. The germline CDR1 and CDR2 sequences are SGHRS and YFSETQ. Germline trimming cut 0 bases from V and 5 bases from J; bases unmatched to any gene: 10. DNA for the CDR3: TGCGCCAGCAGCTTGGGGTGGGACAGCAGGATGACTGAAGCTTTCTTT. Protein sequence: CASSLGWDSRMTEAFF.

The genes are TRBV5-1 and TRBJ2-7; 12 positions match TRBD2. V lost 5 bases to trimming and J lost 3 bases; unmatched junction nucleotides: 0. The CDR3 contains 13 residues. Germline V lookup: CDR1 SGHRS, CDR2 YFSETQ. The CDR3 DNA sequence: TGCGCCAGCAGGACTAGCGGGAGCTACGAGCAGTACTTC. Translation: CASRTSGSYEQYF.

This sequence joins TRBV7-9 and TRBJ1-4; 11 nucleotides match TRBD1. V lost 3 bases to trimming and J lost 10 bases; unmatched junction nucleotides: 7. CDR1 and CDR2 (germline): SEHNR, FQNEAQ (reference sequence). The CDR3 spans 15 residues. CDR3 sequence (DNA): TGTGCCAGCAGCTTCGGGACAGGGGGAATGGGAAAACTGTTTTTT. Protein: CASSFGTGGMGKLFF.

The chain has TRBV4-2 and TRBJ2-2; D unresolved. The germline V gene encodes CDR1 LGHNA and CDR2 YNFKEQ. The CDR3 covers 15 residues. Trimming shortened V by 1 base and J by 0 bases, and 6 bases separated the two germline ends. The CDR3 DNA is TGTGCCAGCAGCCAAGCCGACACGAACACCGGGGAGCTGTTTTTT. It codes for CASSQADTNTGELFF.

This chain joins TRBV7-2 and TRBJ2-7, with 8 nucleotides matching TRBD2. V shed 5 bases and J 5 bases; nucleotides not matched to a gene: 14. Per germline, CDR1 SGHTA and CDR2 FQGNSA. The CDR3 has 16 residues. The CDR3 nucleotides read TGTGCCAGCAGCATCGCCCCACGGGAGGGCCGCAACGAGCAGTACTTC. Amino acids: CASSIAPREGRNEQYF.

Written as DNA, the CDR3 is TGTGCCAGCAGCCAAGTCTCAGCCGGCGAGCAGTACTTC. Translating gives CASSQVSAGEQYF. The chain is built from TRBV14 and TRBJ2-7; D uncertain. V was cut by 1 base and J by 6 bases, with 10 bases left in between. CDR3 length: 13 amino acids. Germline values: CDR1 SGHDN, CDR2 FVKESK.